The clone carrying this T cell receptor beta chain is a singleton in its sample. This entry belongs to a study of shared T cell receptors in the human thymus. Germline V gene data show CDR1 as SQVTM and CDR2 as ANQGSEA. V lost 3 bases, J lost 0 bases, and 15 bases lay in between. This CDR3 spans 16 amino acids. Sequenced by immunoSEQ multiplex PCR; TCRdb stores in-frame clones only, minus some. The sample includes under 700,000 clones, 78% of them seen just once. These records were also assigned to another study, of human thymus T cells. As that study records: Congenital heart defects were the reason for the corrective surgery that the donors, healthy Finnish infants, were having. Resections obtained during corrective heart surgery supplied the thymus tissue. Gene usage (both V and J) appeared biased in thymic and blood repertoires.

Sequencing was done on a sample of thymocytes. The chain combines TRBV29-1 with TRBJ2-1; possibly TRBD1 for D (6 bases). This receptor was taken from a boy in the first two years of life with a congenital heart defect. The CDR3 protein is CSVEPSRGGSYNEQFF. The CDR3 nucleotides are TGCAGCGTTGAGCCGTCCAGGGGCGGCTCCTACAATGAGCAGTTCTTC.